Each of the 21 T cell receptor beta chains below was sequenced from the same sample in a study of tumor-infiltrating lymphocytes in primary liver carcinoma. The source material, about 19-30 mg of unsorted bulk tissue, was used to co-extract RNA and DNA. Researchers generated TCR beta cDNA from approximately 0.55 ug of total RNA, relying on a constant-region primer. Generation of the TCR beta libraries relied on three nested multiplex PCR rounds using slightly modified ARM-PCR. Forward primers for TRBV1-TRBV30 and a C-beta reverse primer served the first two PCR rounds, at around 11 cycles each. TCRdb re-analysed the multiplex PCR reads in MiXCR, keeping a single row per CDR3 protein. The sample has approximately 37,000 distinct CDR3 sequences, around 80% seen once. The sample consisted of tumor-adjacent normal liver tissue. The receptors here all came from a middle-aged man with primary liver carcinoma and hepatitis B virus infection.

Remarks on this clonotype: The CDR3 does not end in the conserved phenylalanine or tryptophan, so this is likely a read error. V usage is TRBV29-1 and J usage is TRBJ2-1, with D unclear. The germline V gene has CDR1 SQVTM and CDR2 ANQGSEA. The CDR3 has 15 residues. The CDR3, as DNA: TGCAGCGTTGTCCCACTTGTAGGATTGGGGAATGAACAGTTCATC. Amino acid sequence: CSVVPLVGLGNEQFI.

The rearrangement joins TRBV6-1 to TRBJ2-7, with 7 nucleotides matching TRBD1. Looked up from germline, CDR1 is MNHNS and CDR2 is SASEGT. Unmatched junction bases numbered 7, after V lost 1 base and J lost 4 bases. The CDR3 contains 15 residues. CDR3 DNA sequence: TGTGCCAGCAGTGAAGGCCCGGGGACAGCATACGAGCAGTACTTC. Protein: CASSEGPGTAYEQYF.

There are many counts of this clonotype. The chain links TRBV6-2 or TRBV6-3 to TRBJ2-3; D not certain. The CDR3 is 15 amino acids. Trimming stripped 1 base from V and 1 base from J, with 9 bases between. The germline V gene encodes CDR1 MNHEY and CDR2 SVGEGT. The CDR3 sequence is CASSYLLQGTDTQYF. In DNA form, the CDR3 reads TGTGCCAGCAGTTACTTGTTGCAGGGCACAGATACGCAGTATTTT.

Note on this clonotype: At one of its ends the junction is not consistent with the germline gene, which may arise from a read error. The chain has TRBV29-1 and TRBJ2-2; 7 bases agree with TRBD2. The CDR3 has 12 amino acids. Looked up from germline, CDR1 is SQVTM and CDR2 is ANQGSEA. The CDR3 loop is CNVPEGSGELLF. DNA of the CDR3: TGCAACGTGCCTGAGGGGAGCGGGGAGCTGCTTTTT.

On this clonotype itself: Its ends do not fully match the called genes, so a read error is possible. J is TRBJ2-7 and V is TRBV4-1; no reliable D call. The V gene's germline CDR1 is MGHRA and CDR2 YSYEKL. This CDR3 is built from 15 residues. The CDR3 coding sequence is TGCGCCAGCAGTCAAGGTCGGAGCAATACCTACGAGCAGTATTTC. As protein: CASSQGRSNTYEQYF.

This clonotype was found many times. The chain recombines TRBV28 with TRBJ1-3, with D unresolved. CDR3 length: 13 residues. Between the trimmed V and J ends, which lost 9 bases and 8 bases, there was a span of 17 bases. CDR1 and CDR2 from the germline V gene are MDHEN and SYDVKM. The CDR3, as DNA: TGTGCCAGTCGTTCTTCGGGGAGGGACACCATATATTTT. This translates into CASRSSGRDTIYF.

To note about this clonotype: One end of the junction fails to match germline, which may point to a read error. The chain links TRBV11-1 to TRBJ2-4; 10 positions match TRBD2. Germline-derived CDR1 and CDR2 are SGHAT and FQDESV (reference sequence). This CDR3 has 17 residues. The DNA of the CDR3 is TGTGCCAACAGCTTTCCCGGGACTAGCGAGACCAAAAACATTCGGTACTTC. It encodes CANSFPGTSETKNIRYF. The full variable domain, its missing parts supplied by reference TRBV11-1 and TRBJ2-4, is EAEVAQSPRYKITEKSQAVAFWCDPISGHATLYWYRQILGQGPELLVQFQDESVVDDSQLPKDRFSAERLKGVDSTLKIQPAELGDSAMYLCANSFPGTSETKNIRYFGAGTRLSVL.

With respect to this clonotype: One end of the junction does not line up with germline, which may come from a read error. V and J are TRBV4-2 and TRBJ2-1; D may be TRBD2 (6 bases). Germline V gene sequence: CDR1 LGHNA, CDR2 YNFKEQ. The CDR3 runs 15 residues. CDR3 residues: CASSQDWTTGDEQVF. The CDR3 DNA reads TGTGCCAGCAGCCAGGATTGGACTACCGGCGATGAGCAGGTCTTC.

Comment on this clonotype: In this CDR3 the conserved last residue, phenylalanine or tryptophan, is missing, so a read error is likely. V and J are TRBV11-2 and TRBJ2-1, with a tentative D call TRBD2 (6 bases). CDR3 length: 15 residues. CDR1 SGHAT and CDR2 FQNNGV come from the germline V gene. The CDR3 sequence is CTSSSVSGEGSEQFY. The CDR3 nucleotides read TGTACCAGCAGCTCAGTGTCGGGGGAAGGTAGTGAGCAGTTCTAC.

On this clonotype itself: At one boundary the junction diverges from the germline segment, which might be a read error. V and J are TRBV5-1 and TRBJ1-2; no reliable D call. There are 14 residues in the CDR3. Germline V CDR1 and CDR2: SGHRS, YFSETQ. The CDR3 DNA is TGTGCCAGCATGAAGCAAGGAGGCGGCTATGGCTACATCTTC. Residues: CASMKQGGGYGYIF.

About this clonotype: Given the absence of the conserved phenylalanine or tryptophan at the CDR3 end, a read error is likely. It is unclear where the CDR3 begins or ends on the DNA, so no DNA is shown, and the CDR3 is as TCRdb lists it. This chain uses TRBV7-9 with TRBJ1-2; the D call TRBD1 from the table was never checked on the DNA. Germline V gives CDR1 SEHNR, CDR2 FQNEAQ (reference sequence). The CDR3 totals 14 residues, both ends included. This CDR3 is CANRWDRGFHGYTL.

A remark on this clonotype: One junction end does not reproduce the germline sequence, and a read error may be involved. The CDR3 sequence is CASSLYSEQFF. CDR3 DNA: TGCGCCAGCAGTCTATACAGTGAGCAGTTCTTC. The chain has TRBV11-2 and TRBJ2-1; no definite D call. The CDR3 loop spans 11 amino acids. Germline CDR1 SGHAT, CDR2 FQNNGV.

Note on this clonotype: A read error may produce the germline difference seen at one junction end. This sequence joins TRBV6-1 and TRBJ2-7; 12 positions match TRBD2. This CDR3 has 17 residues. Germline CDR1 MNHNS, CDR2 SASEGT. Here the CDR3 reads CASSRLAGAKSAYGQYF. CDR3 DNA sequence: TGTGCTAGCAGTCGACTAGCGGGAGCGAAATCGGCCTACGGGCAGTACTTC.

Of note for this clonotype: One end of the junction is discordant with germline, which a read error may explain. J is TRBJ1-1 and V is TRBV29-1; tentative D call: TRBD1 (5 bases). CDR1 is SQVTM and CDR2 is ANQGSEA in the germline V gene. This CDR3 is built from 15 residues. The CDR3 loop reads CSVAPGRGMNIEAFF. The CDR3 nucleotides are TGCAGTGTTGCCCCGGGACGGGGAATGAACATTGAAGCTTTCTTT.

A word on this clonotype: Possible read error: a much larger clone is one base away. DNA of the CDR3: TGTGCCGGCAGCTTACATACAGGGTATACTGCTTTCTTC. Its protein is CAGSLHTGYTAFF. V is TRBV11-2 and J is TRBJ1-1, with D perhaps TRBD1 (6 bases). Germline loops: CDR1 SGHAT, CDR2 FQNNGV. The CDR3 has 13 amino acids.

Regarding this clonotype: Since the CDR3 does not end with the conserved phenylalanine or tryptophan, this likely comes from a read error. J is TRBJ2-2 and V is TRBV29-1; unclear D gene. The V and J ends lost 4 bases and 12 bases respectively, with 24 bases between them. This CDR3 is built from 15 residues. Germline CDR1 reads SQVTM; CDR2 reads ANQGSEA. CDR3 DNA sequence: TGCAGCGTTGTAGTGGGAATCGTGAACACTGGGAAGCTGTTTTAT. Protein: CSVVVGIVNTGKLFY.

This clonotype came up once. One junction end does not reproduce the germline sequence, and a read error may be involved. The CDR3 DNA reads as TGTGCCGGGTTGGCGGGAGAATTTTGCCATGAGCAGTTCTTT. It is translated as CAGLAGEFCHEQFF. The chain couples TRBV6-1 to TRBJ2-1; TRBD2 matches at 7 bases. Looked up from germline, CDR1 is MNHNS and CDR2 is SASEGT. The CDR3 has 14 residues.

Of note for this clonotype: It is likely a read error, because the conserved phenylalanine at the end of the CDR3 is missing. The chain's CDR3 is CASRGRGEYEQYI. The CDR3 DNA reads TGTGCCAGCAGGGGAAGAGGCGAGTACGAGCAGTACATC. The V and J genes are TRBV6-5 and TRBJ2-7, with unresolved D. V was trimmed by 6 bases and J by 4 bases, leaving 13 bases between them. CDR3 length: 13 residues. Germline V lookup: CDR1 MNHEY, CDR2 SVGAGI.

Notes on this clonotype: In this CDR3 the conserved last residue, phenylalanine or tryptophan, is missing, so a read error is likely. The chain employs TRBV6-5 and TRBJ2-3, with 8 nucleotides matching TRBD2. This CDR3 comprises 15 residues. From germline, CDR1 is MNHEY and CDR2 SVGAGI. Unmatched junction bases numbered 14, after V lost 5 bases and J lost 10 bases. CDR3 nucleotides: TGTGCCAGCAGTCTCTCGACGGGAGGGTCGGACGCGCAGTATCTT. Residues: CASSLSTGGSDAQYL.

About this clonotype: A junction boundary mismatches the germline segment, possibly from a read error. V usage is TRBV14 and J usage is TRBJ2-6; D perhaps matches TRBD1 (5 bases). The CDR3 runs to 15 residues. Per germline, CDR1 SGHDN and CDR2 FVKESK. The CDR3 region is CASSQGAAGANALTF. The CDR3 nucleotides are TGTGCCAGCAGTCAAGGCGCAGCTGGGGCCAACGCCCTGACTTTC.

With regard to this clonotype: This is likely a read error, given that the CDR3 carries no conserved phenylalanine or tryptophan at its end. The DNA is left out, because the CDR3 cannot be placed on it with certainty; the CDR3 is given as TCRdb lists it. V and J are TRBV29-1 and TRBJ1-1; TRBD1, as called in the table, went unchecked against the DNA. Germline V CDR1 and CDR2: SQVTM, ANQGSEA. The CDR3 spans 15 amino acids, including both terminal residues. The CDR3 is CSVAGGWGMNTEAFL.